This T cell receptor beta chain came from a study of siplizumab effects on memory and regulatory T cells. Notes on this clone: What it binds is unknown.

The CDR3 loop spans 12 amino acids. The germline gives CDR1 SEHNR, CDR2 FQNEAQ (reference sequence). V was cut by 4 bases and J by 9 bases, with 10 bases left in between. General study findings and limits: Unstimulated naive T cells seemed to show more diversity than memory cells did, and they also seemed to be among the major contributors to the alloresponse. Unstimulated subset assignment was obtained for only a minor fraction of alloreactive clones. The study did not confirm that proliferating Tregs from siplizumab cultures were suppressive.

Sequencing used immunoSEQ multiplex PCR; TCRdb keeps in-frame clones, though not all of them. Of 90,000 to 110,000 clones listed, roughly 94% are singletons. This TCR was recovered from a human donor in good health. The sequenced sample was Tregs sorted from blood. This chain uses TRBV7-9 with TRBJ2-1; D not certain. The CDR3 region is CASSSVAGEQFF. The CDR3 nucleotides are TGTGCCAGCAGCTCGGTAGCTGGTGAGCAGTTCTTC.